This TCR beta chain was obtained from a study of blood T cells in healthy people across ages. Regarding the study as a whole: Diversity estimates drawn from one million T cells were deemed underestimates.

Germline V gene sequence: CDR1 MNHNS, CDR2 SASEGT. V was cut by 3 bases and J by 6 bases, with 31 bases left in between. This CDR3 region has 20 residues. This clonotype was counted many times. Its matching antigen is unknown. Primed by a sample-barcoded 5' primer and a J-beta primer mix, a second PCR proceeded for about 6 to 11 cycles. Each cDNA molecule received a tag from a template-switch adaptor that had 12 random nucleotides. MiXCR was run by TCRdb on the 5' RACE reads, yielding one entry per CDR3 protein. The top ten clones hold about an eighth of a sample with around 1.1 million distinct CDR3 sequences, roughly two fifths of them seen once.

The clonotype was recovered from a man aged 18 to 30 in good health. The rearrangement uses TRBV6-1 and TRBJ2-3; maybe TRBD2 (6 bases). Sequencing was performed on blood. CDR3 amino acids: CASSEGGGGTSPLRSDTQYF. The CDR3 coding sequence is TGTGCCAGCAGTGAGGGTGGTGGTGGCACTAGCCCCCTAAGGAGCGATACGCAGTATTTT.